This is a list of T cell receptor beta chains from one sample in a study of post-analysis software for immune sequencing data. TCRdb fed the PCR reads into MiXCR, producing one record per CDR3 protein. The sample includes about 760,000 distinct CDR3 sequences, less than 35% of them seen just once. The sample consisted of blood. The source is a girl between 10 and 17 years old with multiple sclerosis. Each CDR3 is given with its conserved first and last residue. The size of a clone is reported for some rows only, either as once, few or many, or as a class for expanded clones.

j_call clone_size v_call cdr3_length cdr3_aa
TRBJ1-1 once TRBV28 17 CASSLPGTRGRYTEAFF
TRBJ1-2 - TRBV6-1 16 CASSEPGTALLDGYTF
TRBJ2-7 - TRBV19 17 CASSQSITRDDSYEQYF
TRBJ2-1 - TRBV4-3 16 CASSRGAGGPHNEQFF
TRBJ2-1 - TRBV7-8 15 CASSPFGQRGDEQFF
TRBJ2-1 - TRBV12-3/TRBV12-4 17 CASSSLAGANSYNEQFF
TRBJ2-1 - TRBV28 11 CASSIAYEQFF
TRBJ2-1 - TRBV27 11 CASSFRDQQFF
TRBJ2-3 few TRBV28 17 CASSPGPGRTSTDTQYF
TRBJ2-7 many TRBV6-6 13 CASSYGAGYEQYF
TRBJ2-3 - TRBV12-3/TRBV12-4 15 CASSYTGSSTDTQYF
TRBJ2-7 - TRBV12-3/TRBV12-4 13 CASSFRTAYEQYF
TRBJ2-7 few TRBV20-1 15 CSASSTSGRGYEQYF